This entry lists 19 T cell receptor beta chains sequenced from one sample in a study of cytomegalovirus exposure and HLA in healthy donors. Sequencing was performed with immunoSEQ multiplex PCR; in TCRdb, only in-frame clones are kept and a portion is missing. The profile shows more than 95,000 clones, approximately 90% of them singletons. The specimen sequenced was PBMCs. The receptors were gathered from a man aged 18 to 30 in good health and CMV-seropositive.

The chain recombines TRBV5-1 with TRBJ1-2; D unresolved. With 0 bases removed from V and 2 bases from J, the gap between germline ends came to 11 bases. In germline, CDR1 is SGHRS, CDR2 YFSETQ. The CDR3 extends over 15 amino acids. The CDR3 loop reads CASSLDLGRNYGYTF. CDR3 nucleotide sequence: TGCGCCAGCAGCTTGGATCTGGGGAGGAACTATGGCTACACCTTC.

The chain is built from TRBV28 and TRBJ1-1, with a tentative D call TRBD1 (5 bases). Trimming left V 1 base short and J 7 bases short, with 7 bases between. Per the germline V gene, CDR1 is MDHEN and CDR2 is SYDVKM. The CDR3 length is 12 residues. The CDR3 DNA sequence: TGTGCCAGCAGTTTATCAGGGAATGAAGCTTTCTTT. Translated: CASSLSGNEAFF.

V gene TRBV10-1 combines with J gene TRBJ2-1; weak D call: TRBD2 (6 bases). The ends were cut back, 4 bases at V and 9 bases at J, with 16 bases in the middle. Germline lookup yields CDR1 WNHNN and CDR2 SYGVQD (reference sequence). The CDR3 sequence is 14 residues long. Written as DNA, the CDR3 is TGCGCCAGCAGTGGGCCCCTAGCGCGGGGTGAGCAGTTCTTC. This translates into CASSGPLARGEQFF.

The gene calls are TRBV13 and TRBJ2-5; D is possibly TRBD2 (6 bases). The CDR3 covers 17 residues. Germline V gene data show CDR1 as PRHDT and CDR2 as FYEKMQ (reference sequence). V was clipped by 0 bases and J by 2 bases, with 16 bases between them. CDR3 in DNA: TGTGCCAGCAGCTTAGGGCTAACCCGGAGGGGACAAGAGACCCAGTACTTC. As protein: CASSLGLTRRGQETQYF.

The rearrangement links TRBV7-2 to TRBJ2-7; the match to TRBD1 covers 8 bases. The germline V gene has CDR1 SGHTA and CDR2 FQGNSA. The junction had 16 bases not matched to a gene; V was cut back by 1 base and J by 8 bases. The CDR3 contains 17 residues. CDR3 nucleotide sequence: TGTGCCAGCAGCTTAGGGGTGGGGGGACAGGTTTTGTCCAAGCAGTACTTC. It codes for CASSLGVGGQVLSKQYF.

The gene calls are TRBV15 and TRBJ2-7; TRBD1 matches 10 bases. CDR1 and CDR2 (germline): LNHNV, YYDKDF (reference sequence). Unmatched junction bases numbered 14, after V lost 3 bases and J lost 3 bases. The CDR3 totals 18 residues. As DNA, the CDR3 is TGTGCCACCAGCAGCGGGCTTGTATGGGGACAGGGGAGCTACGAGCAGTACTTC. Protein product: CATSSGLVWGQGSYEQYF.

V gene TRBV11-3 combines with J gene TRBJ2-1; D perhaps matches TRBD1 (6 bases). This CDR3 is built from 13 residues. Germline CDR1 and CDR2: SGHNT and YENEEA. Trimming stripped 1 base from V and 7 bases from J, with 8 bases between. For the CDR3, the DNA is TGTGCCAGCAGCTTAGCACAGGGAAATGAGCAGTTCTTC. This gives the protein CASSLAQGNEQFF.

This clone was counted once. This chain uses TRBV6-1 with TRBJ2-1, with a possible D match to TRBD2 (5 bases). The CDR3 spans 11 residues. Germline V lookup: CDR1 MNHNS, CDR2 SASEGT. With 7 bases removed from V and 15 bases from J, the gap between germline ends came to 16 bases. CDR3 region: CASKELEVPFF. The CDR3 nucleotides read TGTGCCAGCAAAGAACTAGAGGTGCCGTTCTTC.

About this clone itself: At one of its ends the junction is not consistent with the germline gene, which may arise from a read error. The identical CDR3 is also encoded by other nucleotide sequences in the sample. The chain is built from TRBV6-6 and TRBJ1-4, with D possibly being TRBD1 (5 bases). This CDR3 has 15 residues. The germline V gene has CDR1 MNHNY and CDR2 SVGAGI (reference sequence). CDR3 sequence reads: CASSYSAGTNEKLFF. CDR3 nucleotide sequence: TGTGCCAGCAGTTACTCCGCAGGGACTAATGAAAAATTGTTTTTT.

The chain links TRBV5-6 to TRBJ1-2; 7 nucleotides align to TRBD1. Per germline, CDR1 SGHDT and CDR2 YYEEEE. This CDR3 comprises 13 residues. The V and J ends lost 5 bases and 4 bases, in that order; junction bases with no gene match: 5. Written as DNA, the CDR3 is TGTGCCAGCAGAAGGACAGGAGGCTATGGCTACACCTTC. This encodes CASRRTGGYGYTF.

The V gene is TRBV27, the J gene TRBJ1-6; tentative D call: TRBD1 (5 bases). Trimming took off 4 bases at V and 9 bases at J, with 13 bases between the two ends. This CDR3 is 14 amino acids long. CDR1 and CDR2 from the germline V gene are MNHEY and SMNVEV (reference sequence). The CDR3 bases are TGTGCCAGCAGTTCTTCAGGGATAGTTTCACCCCTCCACTTT. Translating gives CASSSSGIVSPLHF.

The chain has TRBV28 and TRBJ1-4; 7 nucleotides agree with TRBD1. Trimming cost V 7 bases and J 0 bases; bases outside gene matches: 11. The CDR3 loop spans 17 amino acids. The germline gives CDR1 MDHEN, CDR2 SYDVKM. CDR3 sequence reads: CASIKGATLATNEKLFF. DNA for the CDR3: TGTGCCAGCATTAAGGGGGCTACCCTAGCAACTAATGAAAAACTGTTTTTT.

The rearrangement uses TRBV5-1 and TRBJ2-1, with D possibly matching TRBD2 (5 bases). From germline, CDR1 is SGHRS and CDR2 YFSETQ. The CDR3 sequence is 13 residues long. V lost 2 bases to trimming and J lost 4 bases, with 7 bases between them. The CDR3, as DNA: TGCGCCAGCAGCTTACTAGTATACAATGAGCAGTTCTTC. Its protein is CASSLLVYNEQFF.

The V and J genes are TRBV7-8 and TRBJ1-4, with D perhaps TRBD1 (5 bases). The CDR3 covers 14 residues. Germline CDR1 SGHVS, CDR2 FQNEAQ. V was clipped by 5 bases and J by 7 bases, with 14 bases between them. DNA for the CDR3: TGTGCCAGCAGCAACTTGGGGGGTGGTGAAAAACTGTTTTTT. Translation gives CASSNLGGGEKLFF.

V is TRBV5-4 and J is TRBJ2-3, with D possibly matching TRBD2 (6 bases). The CDR3 has 16 residues. V lost 5 bases, J lost 4 bases, and 20 bases lay in between. From germline, CDR1 is SGHNT and CDR2 YYREEE (reference sequence). This CDR3 reads CASSHRLAGRPDTQYF. The CDR3 DNA is TGTGCCAGCAGTCACCGCTTGGCGGGGAGGCCAGATACGCAGTATTTT.

The chain carries TRBV6-4 and TRBJ2-3, with D perhaps TRBD2 (5 bases). Germline V gene sequence: CDR1 MRHNA, CDR2 SNTAGT. V lost 4 bases, J lost 0 bases, and 8 bases lay in between. This CDR3 is built from 14 residues. Here the CDR3 reads CASSAGLSTDTQYF. The CDR3 region has the DNA TGTGCCAGCAGTGCCGGACTTAGCACAGATACGCAGTATTTT.

J is TRBJ1-1 and V is TRBV5-1; 7 nucleotides agree with TRBD1. V dropped 4 bases and J dropped 0; count of bases not matched to a gene: 9. The CDR3 runs to 16 residues. Germline CDR1 reads SGHRS; CDR2 reads YFSETQ. This CDR3 reads CASSITGAIVNTEAFF. Written as DNA, the CDR3 is TGCGCCAGCAGCATTACAGGGGCGATCGTGAACACTGAAGCTTTCTTT.

CDR3 sequence reads: CASSEEGQGPYEQYF. CDR3 coding DNA: TGTGCCAGCAGTGAAGAGGGTCAGGGTCCCTACGAGCAGTACTTC. The chain is built from TRBV2 and TRBJ2-7; D possibly corresponds to TRBD1 (5 bases). Germline values: CDR1 SNHLY, CDR2 FYNNEI. CDR3 size: 15 residues. V was trimmed by 1 base and J by 2 bases, leaving 12 bases between them.

This clone appeared a single time. The rearrangement links TRBV29-1 to TRBJ2-3, with 8 bases matching TRBD2. Per the germline V gene, CDR1 is SQVTM and CDR2 is ANQGSEA. This CDR3 comprises 12 residues. The V and J ends lost 4 bases and 4 bases, in that order; junction bases with no gene match: 1. This CDR3 is CSVAGGADTQYF. The CDR3 nucleotides are TGCAGCGTTGCGGGGGGGGCAGATACGCAGTATTTT.